This T cell receptor beta chain was found in a study of blood T cells in healthy people across ages. Study outcomes and limitations: A greater number of naive CD4+ cells and higher diversity distinguished long-lived donors from aged donors. Older age coincided with a roughly linear decline in TCR beta diversity per million T cells.

All donors came from Russia, were Caucasian and healthy, and spanned ages roughly 6 to 95. Every participating donor contributed 7.5 to 10 milliliters of peripheral blood through a draw. With respect to this clonotype: Its antigen is not known.

CDR1 and CDR2 (germline): SGHTA, FQGNSA. The V gene lost 7 bases and the J gene lost 1 base, with 13 bases spanning the gap. The CDR3 sequence is 14 residues long. The use of a sample-barcoded 5' primer and a J-beta primer mix characterized a second PCR of about 6 to 11 cycles. TCRdb reprocessed the 5' RACE reads with MiXCR, giving one entry per CDR3 protein. The sample consists of about 780,000 distinct CDR3 sequences, about 47% of them appearing once. Sequenced material: blood. This chain uses TRBV7-2 with TRBJ1-2, with D possibly being TRBD1 (6 bases). The receptor was isolated from a man older than 75 in good health. CDR3 nucleotide sequence: TGTGCCAGCACCCTGGACAGATTTAACTATGGCTACACCTTC. Its protein product is CASTLDRFNYGYTF.